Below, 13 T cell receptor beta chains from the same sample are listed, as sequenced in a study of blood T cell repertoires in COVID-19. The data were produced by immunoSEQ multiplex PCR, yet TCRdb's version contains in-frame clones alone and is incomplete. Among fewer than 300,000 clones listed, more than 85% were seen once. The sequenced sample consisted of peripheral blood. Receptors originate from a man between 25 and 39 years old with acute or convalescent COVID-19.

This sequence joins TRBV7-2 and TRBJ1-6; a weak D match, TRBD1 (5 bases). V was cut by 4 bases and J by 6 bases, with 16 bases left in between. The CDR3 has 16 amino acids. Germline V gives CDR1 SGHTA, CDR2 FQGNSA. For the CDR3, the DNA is TGTGCCAGCAGCTCCGGGAGGATCAGGGTTAATTCACCCCTCCACTTT. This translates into CASSSGRIRVNSPLHF.

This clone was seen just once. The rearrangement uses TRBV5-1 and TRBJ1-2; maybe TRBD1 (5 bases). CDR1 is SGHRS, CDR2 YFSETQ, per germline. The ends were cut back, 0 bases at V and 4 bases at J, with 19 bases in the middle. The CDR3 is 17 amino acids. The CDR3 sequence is CASSLEGVGQFTYGYTF. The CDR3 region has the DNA TGCGCCAGCAGCTTGGAAGGGGTCGGGCAGTTCACCTATGGCTACACCTTC.

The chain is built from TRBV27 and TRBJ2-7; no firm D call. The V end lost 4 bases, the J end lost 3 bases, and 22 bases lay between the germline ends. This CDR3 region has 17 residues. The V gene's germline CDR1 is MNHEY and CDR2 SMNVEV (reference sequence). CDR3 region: CASSSLKSRGAHYEQYF. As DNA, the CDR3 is TGTGCCAGCAGTTCCCTGAAGTCGCGTGGAGCACACTACGAGCAGTACTTC.

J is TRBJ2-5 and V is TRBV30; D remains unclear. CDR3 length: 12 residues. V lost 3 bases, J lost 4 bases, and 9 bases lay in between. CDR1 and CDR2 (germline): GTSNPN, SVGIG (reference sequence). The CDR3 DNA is TGTGCCTGGAGCCGGGTGGGAGAGACCCAGTACTTC. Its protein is CAWSRVGETQYF.

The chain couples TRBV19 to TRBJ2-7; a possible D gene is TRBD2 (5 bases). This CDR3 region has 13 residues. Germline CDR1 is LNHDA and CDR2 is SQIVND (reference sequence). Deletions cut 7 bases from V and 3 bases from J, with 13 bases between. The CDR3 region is CASTPEGGYEQYF. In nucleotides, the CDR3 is TGTGCCAGTACTCCGGAAGGAGGCTACGAGCAGTACTTC.

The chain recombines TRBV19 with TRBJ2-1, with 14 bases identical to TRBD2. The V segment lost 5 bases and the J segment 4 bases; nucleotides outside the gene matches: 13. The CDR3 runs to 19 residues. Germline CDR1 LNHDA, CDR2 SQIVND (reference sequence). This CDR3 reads CASSVRKVGLAGGYNEQFF. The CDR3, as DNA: TGTGCCAGTAGTGTAAGAAAGGTTGGACTAGCGGGAGGATACAATGAGCAGTTCTTC. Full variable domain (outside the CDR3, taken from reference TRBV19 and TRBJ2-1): DGGITQSPKYLFRKEGQNVTLSCEQNLNHDAMYWYRQDPGQGLRLIYYSQIVNDFQKGDIAEGYSVSREKKESFPLTVTSAQKNPTAFYLCASSVRKVGLAGGYNEQFFGPGTRLTVL.

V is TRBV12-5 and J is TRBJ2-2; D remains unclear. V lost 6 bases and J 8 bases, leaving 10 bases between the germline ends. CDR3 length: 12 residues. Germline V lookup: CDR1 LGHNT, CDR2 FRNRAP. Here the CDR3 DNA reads TGTGCTAGTGGCCCTAATTTTGGGGAGCTGTTTTTT. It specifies CASGPNFGELFF.

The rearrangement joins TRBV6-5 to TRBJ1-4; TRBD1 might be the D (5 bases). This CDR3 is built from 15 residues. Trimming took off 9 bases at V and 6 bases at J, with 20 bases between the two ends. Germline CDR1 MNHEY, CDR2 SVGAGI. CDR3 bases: TGTGCCAGTAGACTGACAGAAGGTATATATGAAAAACTGTTTTTT. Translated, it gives CASRLTEGIYEKLFF.

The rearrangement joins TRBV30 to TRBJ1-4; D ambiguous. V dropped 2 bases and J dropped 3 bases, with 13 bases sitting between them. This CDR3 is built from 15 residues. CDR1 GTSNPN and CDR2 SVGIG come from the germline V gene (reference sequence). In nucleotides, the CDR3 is TGTGCCTGGAGTCCACTGACAAGGTCTAATGAAAAACTGTTTTTT. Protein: CAWSPLTRSNEKLFF.

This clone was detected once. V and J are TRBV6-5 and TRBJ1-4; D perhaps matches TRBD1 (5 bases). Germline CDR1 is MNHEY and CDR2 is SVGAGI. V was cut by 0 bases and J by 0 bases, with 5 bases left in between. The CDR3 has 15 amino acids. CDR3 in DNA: TGTGCCAGCAGTTACTCAGGGGCAACTAATGAAAAACTGTTTTTT. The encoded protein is CASSYSGATNEKLFF.

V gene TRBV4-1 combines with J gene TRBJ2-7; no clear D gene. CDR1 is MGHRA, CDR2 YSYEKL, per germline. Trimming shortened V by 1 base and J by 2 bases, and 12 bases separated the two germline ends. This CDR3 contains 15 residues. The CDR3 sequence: CASSQGSAGTYEQYF. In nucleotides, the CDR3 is TGCGCCAGCAGCCAAGGGTCTGCAGGCACCTACGAGCAGTACTTC.

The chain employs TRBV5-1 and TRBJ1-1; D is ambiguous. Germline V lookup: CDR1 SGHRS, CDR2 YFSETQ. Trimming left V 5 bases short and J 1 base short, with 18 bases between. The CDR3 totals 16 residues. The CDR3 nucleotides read TGCGCCAGCAGTTGGAGCATCCCTGGAGAGAACACTGAAGCTTTCTTT. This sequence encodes CASSWSIPGENTEAFF.

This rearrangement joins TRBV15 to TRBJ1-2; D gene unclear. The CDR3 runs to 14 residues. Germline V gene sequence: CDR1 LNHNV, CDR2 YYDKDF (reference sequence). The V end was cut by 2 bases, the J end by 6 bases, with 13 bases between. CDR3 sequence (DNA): TGTGCCACCAGCAGAACATCGGCAGCGAATGGCTACACCTTC. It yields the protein CATSRTSAANGYTF.